This entry describes one T cell receptor beta chain. The target of this receptor is not known. One base away there is no much larger clone; base qualities are not given. To sequence the TCRbeta CDR3 region, genomic DNA was isolated from the sorted cells. TCRbeta CDR3 regions were sequenced using the immunoSEQ Assay. This is the immuneACCESS table as TCRdb keeps it, with only in-frame sequences that have V and J called. A part of the clones is gone; compared with another copy, unresolved V genes explain less than half, and the rest is unexplained. This sample comprises roughly 100,000 clones, about 90% of them detected only once. Together, the top ten hold roughly 0.79% of the sample. The sample comes from a study of OX40 agonist ivuxolimab in advanced cancers. At the level of the whole study: Ivuxolimab, which targeted the costimulatory receptor OX40 (CD134), was an agonistic, fully human IgG2 monoclonal antibody. Partial responses occurred in three dose-escalation patients: two with cutaneous melanoma and one with hepatocellular carcinoma. The paper covers the monotherapy dose-escalation part of the phase I ivuxolimab trial, which included N ≈ 50 patients. In the dose-escalation cohort, 82.7% of patients were male, and the mean age was around 60 years, with a range of roughly 23 to 85. Peripheral TCRbeta sequencing aimed to test whether ivuxolimab altered TCR sequence diversity and caused clonal T-cell expansion. Among the roughly 52 dose-escalation patients, around 20 had hepatocellular carcinoma, roughly 15 melanoma, 9 renal cell carcinoma and 9 head and neck cancer. Intravenous ivuxolimab was administered to patients every 2 weeks at six dose levels: 0.01, 0.1, 0.3, 1.5, 3 and 10 mg/kg. Patients were allowed to have had prior anti-PD-1, anti-PD-L1 or anti-CTLA-4 therapy, and around 41% of the dose-escalation patients had previously received checkpoint inhibitors. Broad study findings and their caveats: Partial responders in the 0.1-3.0 mg/kg groups had among the lowest normalized peripheral clonal expansion, especially among CD8+ T cells. Low levels of normalized T-cell clonal expansion were also seen in some patients who did not respond. Antigen specificity was not determined for the clonally expanded peripheral T cells. At doses of 0.1 to 3.0 mg/kg, clonal expansion of both CD4+ and CD8+ blood T cells was observed from baseline to week 6. On average, CD8+ T cells showed more expanded clones than CD4+ T cells after ivuxolimab.

The trial excluded patients who had a history of autoimmune disease or who were on systemic immunosuppression. Peripheral blood for TCR sequencing was collected from all dose cohorts at baseline, on cycle 4 day 1, and on cycle 7 day 1. Samples were obtained from an open-label, multicenter, first-in-human phase I dose-escalation trial of ivuxolimab. The trial enrolled adults with locally advanced or metastatic head and neck squamous cell, hepatocellular, melanoma or renal cell carcinoma. Before TCR sequencing, CD4+ T cells and CD8+ T cells from peripheral blood were sorted into separate populations. The sample here was CD4+ or CD8+ T cells sorted from blood, taken in a trial of the OX40 agonist ivuxolimab. This receptor was taken from an adult with an advanced solid tumor such as melanoma, head and neck, liver or kidney cancer.

Here is the DNA: TGTGCCAGCAGTCCAAGCGGGAGAATTTCCTACAATGAGCAGTTCTTC. This sequence encodes CASSPSGRISYNEQFF. Rearrangement joined TRBV27 to TRBJ2-1, with 8 central nucleotides matching TRBD2. Its CDR3 holds 16 amino acids, cysteine through phenylalanine. The only DNA kept is the CDR3, 48 bases in frame from the first base. The CDR1 and CDR2 encoded by the germline V gene (reference sequence) are MNHEY and SMNVEV. V is pruned by 5 bases and J by 1 base, leaving 7 bases of the junction without a gene match.